This T cell receptor (beta chain) was captured in a study of shared clonotypes between healthy human individuals. Into CD45RA+ naive and CD45RA-negative memory subsets, the CD4+ cells were split. The CDR3 runs to 16 residues. The V and J ends lost 1 base and 5 bases respectively, with 17 bases between them. CDR1 is SGHVS and CDR2 is FQNEAQ in the germline V gene. This table comes from immunoSEQ multiplex PCR, and its TCRdb copy is limited to in-frame clones, with some not included. The sample has roughly 2.2 million clones; approximately 93% are singletons. The chain is built from TRBV7-8 and TRBJ2-5; no definite D call. The sequence came from a young man in good health. Some clones in this sample may be carry-over from other donors' samples. The specimen was naive CD4+ T cells from PBMCs. Specified subset: CD45RA+ positively selected. The CDR3 nucleotides read TGTGCCAGCAGCTTAGGGGCATTTGAGCGCAGGGAGACCCAGTACTTC. Protein: CASSLGAFERRETQYF.